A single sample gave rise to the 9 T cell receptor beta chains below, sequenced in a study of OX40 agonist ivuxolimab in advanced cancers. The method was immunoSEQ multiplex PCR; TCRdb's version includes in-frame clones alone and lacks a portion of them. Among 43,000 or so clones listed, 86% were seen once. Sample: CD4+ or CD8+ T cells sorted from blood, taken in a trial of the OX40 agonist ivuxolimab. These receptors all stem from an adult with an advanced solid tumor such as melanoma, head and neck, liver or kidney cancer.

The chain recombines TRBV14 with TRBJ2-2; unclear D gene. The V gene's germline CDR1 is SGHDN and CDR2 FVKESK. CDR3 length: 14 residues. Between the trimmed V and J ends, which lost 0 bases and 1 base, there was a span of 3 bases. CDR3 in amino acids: CASSQDRNTGELFF. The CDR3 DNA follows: TGTGCCAGCAGCCAAGACAGGAACACCGGGGAGCTGTTTTTT.

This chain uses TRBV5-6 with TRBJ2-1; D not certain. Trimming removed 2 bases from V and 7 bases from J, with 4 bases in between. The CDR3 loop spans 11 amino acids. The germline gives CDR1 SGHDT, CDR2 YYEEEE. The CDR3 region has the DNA TGTGCCAGCAGCTTAGGGAATGAGCAGTTCTTC. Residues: CASSLGNEQFF.

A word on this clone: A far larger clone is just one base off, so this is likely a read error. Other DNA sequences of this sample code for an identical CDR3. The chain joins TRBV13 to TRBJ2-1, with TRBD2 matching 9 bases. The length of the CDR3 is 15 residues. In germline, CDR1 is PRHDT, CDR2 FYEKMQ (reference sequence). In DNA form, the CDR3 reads TGCGCCAGCAGCTTATGGGGTAGCGGGAGTGATGAGCAGTTCTTC. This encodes CASSLWGSGSDEQFF.

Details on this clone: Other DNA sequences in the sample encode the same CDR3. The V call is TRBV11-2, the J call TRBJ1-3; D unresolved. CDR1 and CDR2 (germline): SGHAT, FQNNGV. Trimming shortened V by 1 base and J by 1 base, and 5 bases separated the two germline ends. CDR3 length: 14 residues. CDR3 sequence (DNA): TGTGCCAGCAGCTTAGGGGGATCTGGAAACACCATATATTTT. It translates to CASSLGGSGNTIYF.

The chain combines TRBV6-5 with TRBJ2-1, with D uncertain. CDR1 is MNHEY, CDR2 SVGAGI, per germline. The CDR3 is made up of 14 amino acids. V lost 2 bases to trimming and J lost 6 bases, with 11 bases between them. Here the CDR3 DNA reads TGTGCCAGCAGTTACGGTGGTAGTACCAATGAGCAGTTCTTC. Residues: CASSYGGSTNEQFF.

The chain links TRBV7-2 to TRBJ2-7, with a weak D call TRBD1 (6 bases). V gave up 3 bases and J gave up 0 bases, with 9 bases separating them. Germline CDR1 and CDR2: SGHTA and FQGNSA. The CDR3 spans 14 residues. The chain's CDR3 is CASSLGQSSYEQYF. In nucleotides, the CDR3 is TGTGCCAGCAGCTTGGGACAAAGCTCCTACGAGCAGTACTTC.

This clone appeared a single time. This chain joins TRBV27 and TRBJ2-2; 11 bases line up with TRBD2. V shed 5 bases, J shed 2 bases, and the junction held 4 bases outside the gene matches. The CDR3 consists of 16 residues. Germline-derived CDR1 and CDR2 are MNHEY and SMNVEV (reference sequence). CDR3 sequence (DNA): TGTGCCAGCAGTCCCCTAGCGGGAGGCAACACCGGGGAGCTGTTTTTT. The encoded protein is CASSPLAGGNTGELFF.

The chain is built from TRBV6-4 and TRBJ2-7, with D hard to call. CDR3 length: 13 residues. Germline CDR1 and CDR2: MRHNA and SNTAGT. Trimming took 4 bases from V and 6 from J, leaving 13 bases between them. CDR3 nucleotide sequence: TGTGCCAGCAGTGCACTTCAGGAAGCCGAGCAGTACTTC. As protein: CASSALQEAEQYF.

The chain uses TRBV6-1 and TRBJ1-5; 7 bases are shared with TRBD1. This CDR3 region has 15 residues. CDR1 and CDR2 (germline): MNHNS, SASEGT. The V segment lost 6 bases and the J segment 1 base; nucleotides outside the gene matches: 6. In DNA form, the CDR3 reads TGTGCCAGCAGCCCGCAGGGGGGGAGCAATCAGCCCCAGCATTTT. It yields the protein CASSPQGGSNQPQHF.